One and the same sample provided the 24 T cell receptor beta chains below, sequenced in a study of T cells in Graves' hyperthyroidism and ophthalmopathy. The investigators amplified TCR beta CDR3 regions from RNA transcripts. First-round RT-PCR of the TCR CDR3 relied on the HTBI primer set. TCRdb re-called the multiplex PCR reads with MiXCR, one entry per CDR3 protein. The table has hundreds of thousands of distinct CDR3 sequences, approximately 14% seen once. The sequenced material came from blood. Source of these receptors: a woman between 18 and 30 years old with Graves' hyperthyroidism that later progressed to Graves' ophthalmopathy.

The V and J genes are TRBV6-5 and TRBJ1-6; D is uncertain. V lost 2 bases to trimming and J lost 14 bases, with 16 bases between them. Germline loops: CDR1 MNHEY, CDR2 SVGAGI. There are 14 residues in the CDR3. In DNA, the CDR3 is TGTGCCAGCAGTTACGCCGACCGGACGAAGACCCTCCACTTT. Amino acids: CASSYADRTKTLHF.

The chain has TRBV4-1 and TRBJ1-2, with a weak D call TRBD1 (6 bases). This CDR3 spans 14 amino acids. Germline values: CDR1 MGHRA, CDR2 YSYEKL. Trimming took 6 bases from V and 4 from J, leaving 15 bases between them. Written as DNA, the CDR3 is TGCGCCAGCAGACCAGACAGGACCTCCTATGGCTACACCTTC. Its translation: CASRPDRTSYGYTF.

Of note for this clonotype: Relative to the germline gene, one junction end is altered; a read error may explain this. The chain links TRBV29-1 to TRBJ2-3, with D tentatively TRBD1 (6 bases). The CDR3 has 13 amino acids. Germline lookup yields CDR1 SQVTM and CDR2 ANQGSEA. CDR3 amino acids: CSVAGQSTGTQYF. The CDR3 DNA is TGCAGCGTCGCTGGACAGAGCACAGGTACGCAGTATTTT.

The genes are TRBV20-1 and TRBJ2-1; 10 nucleotides line up with TRBD2. CDR3 length: 13 amino acids. The germline CDR1 and CDR2 sequences are DFQATT and SNEGSKA (reference sequence). The CDR3 reads CSPTGLANNEQFF. The DNA for the CDR3 is TGCAGCCCAACGGGACTAGCGAACAATGAGCAGTTCTTC.

CDR3 sequence reads: CASSMKSGSSYNEQFF. CDR3 nucleotide sequence: TGTGCCAGCAGTATGAAAAGCGGGAGCTCCTACAATGAGCAGTTCTTC. V and J are TRBV6-1 and TRBJ2-1; 8 bases line up with TRBD2. The V and J ends lost 5 bases and 0 bases, in that order; junction bases with no gene match: 6. Germline CDR1 is MNHNS and CDR2 is SASEGT. The CDR3 extends over 16 amino acids.

Many counts were recorded for this clonotype. This chain connects TRBV28 to TRBJ2-3; 9 nucleotides line up with TRBD1. CDR3 length: 14 residues. With V trimmed by 7 bases and J by 6 bases, 8 bases remained unmatched. Germline loops: CDR1 MDHEN, CDR2 SYDVKM. CDR3 nucleotide sequence: TGTGCCAGCACCCAACAGGGGGCCGGGGATACGCAGTATTTT. As protein: CASTQQGAGDTQYF.

This clonotype came up many times. The chain is built from TRBV27 and TRBJ1-1, with 8 bases matching TRBD1. CDR3 length: 14 residues. Trimming cost V 6 bases and J 2 bases; bases outside gene matches: 5. The germline CDR1 and CDR2 sequences are MNHEY and SMNVEV (reference sequence). The CDR3 nucleotides read TGTGCCAGCAGGATAGACAGGGGTAACACTGAAGCTTTCTTT. Translation gives CASRIDRGNTEAFF.

This clonotype has just a few counts. A much larger clone lies a single base off, so this may be a read error. As DNA, the CDR3 is TGTGCCAGCAGGACAAAGACAGGGGACTACGCAGATACGCAGTATTTT. This sequence encodes CASRTKTGDYADTQYF. The chain has TRBV12-3 or TRBV12-4 and TRBJ2-3; a weak D match, TRBD1 (8 bases). Trimming shortened V by 6 bases and J by 4 bases, and 20 bases separated the two germline ends. The CDR3 covers 16 residues.

On this clonotype itself: At one end, the junction sequence differs from germline, possibly due to a read error. The V call is TRBV18, the J call TRBJ2-5; TRBD1 is a possible D gene (6 bases). The CDR3 has 15 amino acids. CDR1 KGHSH and CDR2 LQKENI come from the germline V gene. The CDR3 coding sequence is TGTGCCAGCTCACCTACCGGGACACTCCAAGAGGCCCAGTACTTC. It translates to CASSPTGTLQEAQYF.

This clonotype was detected a few times. The J gene is TRBJ2-3, the V gene TRBV7-9; 10 nucleotides line up with TRBD2. The CDR3 length is 16 residues. CDR1 is SEHNR, CDR2 FQNEAQ, per germline (reference sequence). The J segment lost 2 bases and the V segment lost 5 bases, leaving 7 bases of the junction unmatched. The CDR3 nucleotides read TGTGCCAGCAGCCGTGGGACTAGCGTCTCCACAGATACGCAGTATTTT. Translation gives CASSRGTSVSTDTQYF.

This clonotype was detected ten times or more. V and J are TRBV6-5 and TRBJ2-1; 15 bases agree with TRBD2. The CDR3 consists of 17 residues. In germline, CDR1 is MNHEY, CDR2 SVGAGI. V gave up 2 bases and J gave up 10 bases; unmatched junction bases: 9. CDR3 residues: CASSYGGTSGRPREQFF. CDR3 coding DNA: TGTGCCAGCAGTTACGGTGGGACTAGCGGGAGGCCCAGGGAGCAGTTCTTC.

The chain couples TRBV6-9 to TRBJ2-1; D might be TRBD1 (5 bases). The CDR3 is 14 amino acids. Per germline, CDR1 MNHGY and CDR2 SVAAGI. V was trimmed by 2 bases and J by 0 bases, leaving 5 bases between them. CDR3 amino acids: CASSYQGSYNEQFF. The CDR3 DNA sequence: TGTGCCAGCAGTTATCAGGGCTCCTACAATGAGCAGTTCTTC.

This clonotype occurred a few times. A much larger clone sits a single nucleotide away, making a read error possible. The chain links TRBV20-1 to TRBJ2-7, with D possibly being TRBD2 (6 bases). The length of the CDR3 is 15 residues. Germline loops: CDR1 DFQATT, CDR2 SNEGSKA (reference sequence). In DNA, the CDR3 is TGCAGTGCTAGGGAACTAGGGCGGCCCACGGGGGAGCTGTACTTC. Protein product: CSARELGRPTGELYF.

This chain connects TRBV6-5 to TRBJ2-7; 8 bases line up with TRBD2. The CDR3 has 16 residues. With V trimmed by 4 bases and J by 2 bases, 10 bases remained unmatched. Germline loops: CDR1 MNHEY, CDR2 SVGAGI. The CDR3 reads CASSLWTRTSTYEQYF. The CDR3 DNA reads as TGTGCCAGCAGTTTATGGACCCGGACTAGCACCTACGAGCAGTACTTC.

The rearrangement joins TRBV28 to TRBJ2-7; 8 nucleotides agree with TRBD2. V was pared by 1 base and J by 6 bases, with 11 bases of the junction left unmatched. Germline CDR1 and CDR2: MDHEN and SYDVKM. The CDR3 runs to 16 residues. CDR3 coding DNA: TGTGCCAGCAGTTTATTTCTTGGGACTAGTCGTGGCGAGCAGTACTTC. This gives the protein CASSLFLGTSRGEQYF.

This clonotype came up many times. J is TRBJ2-7 and V is TRBV7-9, with TRBD1 as a possible D gene (5 bases). The CDR3 totals 15 residues. CDR1 and CDR2 from the germline V gene are SEHNR and FQNEAQ (reference sequence). Trimming removed 10 bases from V and 3 bases from J, with 22 bases in between. This CDR3 is CATPSVAGSYYEQYF. CDR3 nucleotides: TGTGCCACCCCGAGCGTAGCAGGGTCCTACTACGAGCAGTACTTC.

The chain combines TRBV7-9 with TRBJ2-5, with 9 bases that match TRBD2. The CDR3 is made up of 16 amino acids. The germline CDR1 and CDR2 sequences are SEHNR and FQNEAQ (reference sequence). J gave up 4 bases and V 1 base, and 7 bases lay outside the gene matches. CDR3 nucleotide sequence: TGTGCCAGCAGCTTAGGGATTAGCGGGAGTGGAGAGACCCAGTACTTC. Residues: CASSLGISGSGETQYF.

Many counts were recorded for this clonotype. The genes are TRBV7-9 and TRBJ2-1; D is unclear. V shed 6 bases and J shed 5 bases, with 11 bases lying between them. Germline lookup yields CDR1 SEHNR and CDR2 FQNEAQ (reference sequence). The CDR3 totals 13 residues. CDR3 DNA sequence: TGTGCCAGCAGTTTGGGTCCCGACAATGAGCAGTTCTTC. Translating gives CASSLGPDNEQFF.

In this sample, this clonotype turned up many times. The J gene is TRBJ2-7, the V gene TRBV11-2; 10 bases line up with TRBD2. The CDR3 is made up of 15 amino acids. The germline CDR1 and CDR2 sequences are SGHAT and FQNNGV. The J segment lost 6 bases and the V segment lost 5 bases, leaving 10 bases of the junction unmatched. The CDR3 loop is CASSAGLAAPSEQYF. CDR3 nucleotide sequence: TGTGCCAGCAGCGCTGGACTAGCGGCTCCCTCCGAGCAGTACTTC.

The chain links TRBV12-3 or TRBV12-4 to TRBJ2-7; 7 nucleotides align to TRBD1. The V gene end was trimmed by 5 bases and the J gene end by 5 bases; junction bases not matched to a gene: 9. This CDR3 is 14 amino acids long. The CDR3 region is CASSQANRGHEQYF. As DNA, the CDR3 is TGTGCCAGCAGTCAGGCAAACAGGGGCCACGAGCAGTACTTC.

This clonotype came up many times. The rearrangement uses TRBV28 and TRBJ2-7; tentatively, D is TRBD1 (6 bases). This CDR3 contains 15 residues. Germline lookup yields CDR1 MDHEN and CDR2 SYDVKM. The V and J ends lost 6 bases and 0 bases respectively, with 15 bases between them. The CDR3 is CASSLRGQSSYEQYF. CDR3 DNA: TGTGCCAGCAGCCTCAGGGGCCAAAGCTCCTACGAGCAGTACTTC. The entire variable domain, with the rest obtained from reference TRBV28 and TRBJ2-7, is as follows: DVKVTQSSRYLVKRTGEKVFLECVQDMDHENMFWYRQDPGLGLRLIYFSYDVKMKEKGDIPEGYSVSREKKERFSLILESASTNQTSMYLCASSLRGQSSYEQYFGPGTRLTVT.

This chain uses TRBV6-6 with TRBJ2-1; 7 positions match TRBD2. Germline V gives CDR1 MNHNY, CDR2 SVGAGI (reference sequence). V lost 2 bases, J lost 8 bases, and 3 bases stayed unmatched. The CDR3 is 13 residues long. CDR3 amino acids: CASSYRAGDEQFF. The CDR3 DNA sequence: TGTGCCAGCAGTTACCGGGCGGGGGATGAGCAGTTCTTC.

The gene calls are TRBV28 and TRBJ2-1; TRBD1 might be the D (6 bases). This CDR3 is built from 18 residues. Per the germline V gene, CDR1 is MDHEN and CDR2 is SYDVKM. Trimming took off 8 bases at V and 1 base at J, with 24 bases between the two ends. CDR3 in DNA: TGTGCCAGCTTTTCCCCAGGGGCTCACAGGGTGTCCTACAATGAGCAGTTCTTC. Protein sequence: CASFSPGAHRVSYNEQFF.

The J gene is TRBJ2-1, the V gene TRBV12-3 or TRBV12-4, with 10 bases that match TRBD2. V trimming: 1 base; J trimming: 12 bases; junction bases outside the gene matches: 9. The CDR3 runs to 15 residues. The CDR3 is CASSLERKIAGGQFF. The CDR3 nucleotides are TGTGCCAGCAGTTTAGAACGGAAAATAGCGGGAGGGCAGTTCTTC.